This entry concerns a single T cell receptor (beta chain). Trimming stripped 3 bases from V and 8 bases from J, with 13 bases between. This CDR3 is 14 amino acids long. Looked up from germline, CDR1 is LGHDT and CDR2 is YNNKEL (reference sequence). The sample comes from a study of control samples from healthy donors and cancer patients. The assay was immunoSEQ multiplex PCR, and TCRdb's table has in-frame clones only and misses some. The table has 35,000 to 50,000 clones, roughly 94% seen once. This receptor was identified in a man in his sixties in good health. Sequencing input: blood. The chain couples TRBV3-1 (or the pseudogene TRBV3-2) to TRBJ1-4, with D perhaps TRBD1 (6 bases). The CDR3 sequence: CASSHQGTIEKLFF. The CDR3 region has the DNA TGTGCCAGCAGCCATCAGGGGACAATCGAAAAACTGTTTTTT.